This T cell receptor (beta chain) appears in the sequencing data of a study of shared T cell receptors in the human thymus. The V and J ends lost 4 bases and 7 bases, in that order; junction bases with no gene match: 27. There are 22 residues in the CDR3. In germline, CDR1 is MNHEY, CDR2 SMNVEV (reference sequence). Repertoires were generated with immunoSEQ multiplex PCR, while TCRdb's copy carries only in-frame clones and drops some. Of roughly 500,000 clones listed, 78% were seen once; the top ten hold less than 0.015%. This same sample was also taken into another study, of human thymus T cells. That investigation notes: Donation was from healthy Finnish infants who were having corrective surgery that addressed congenital heart defects. Resections that were taken during corrective heart surgery supplied the thymus tissue.

The receptor was isolated from a boy in the first two years of life with a congenital heart defect. The genes are TRBV27 and TRBJ2-2, with 10 bases fitting TRBD2. Sequenced sample: thymocytes. The CDR3 sequence: CASSSPGGGIVASGRWVGELFF. The CDR3, as DNA: TGTGCCAGCAGTTCACCGGGGGGCGGGATCGTCGCTAGCGGGAGATGGGTCGGGGAGCTGTTTTTT.